This TCR beta chain originates from a study of blood T cell repertoires in COVID-19. The CDR3 extends over 15 amino acids. V lost 2 bases, J lost 1 base, and 2 bases stayed unmatched. Germline-derived CDR1 and CDR2 are KGHSH and LQKENI. In the study's own analysis: Cell counts per sample came from amplifying reference gene primers. The method was immunoSEQ multiplex PCR; TCRdb's version includes in-frame clones alone and lacks a portion of them. Clone size and the V and J calls come from that table; the DNA yielded D and trimming. Among 150,000 to 200,000 clones listed, roughly 86% were seen once. The TCR sequence derives from a woman aged 50 to 60 with acute or convalescent COVID-19. The sample comprised peripheral blood. The rearrangement links TRBV18 to TRBJ1-5; TRBD1 aligns across 7 bases. CDR3 protein: CASSPGTASNQPQHF. CDR3 in DNA: TGTGCCAGCTCACCAGGGACAGCAAGCAATCAGCCCCAGCATTTT. Together with reference TRBV18 and TRBJ1-5, the CDR3 gives the full variable domain: NAGVMQNPRHLVRRRGQEARLRCSPMKGHSHVYWYRQLPEEGLKFMVYLQKENIIDESGMPKERFSAEFPKEGPSILRIQQVVRGDSAAYFCASSPGTASNQPQHFGDGTRLSIL.